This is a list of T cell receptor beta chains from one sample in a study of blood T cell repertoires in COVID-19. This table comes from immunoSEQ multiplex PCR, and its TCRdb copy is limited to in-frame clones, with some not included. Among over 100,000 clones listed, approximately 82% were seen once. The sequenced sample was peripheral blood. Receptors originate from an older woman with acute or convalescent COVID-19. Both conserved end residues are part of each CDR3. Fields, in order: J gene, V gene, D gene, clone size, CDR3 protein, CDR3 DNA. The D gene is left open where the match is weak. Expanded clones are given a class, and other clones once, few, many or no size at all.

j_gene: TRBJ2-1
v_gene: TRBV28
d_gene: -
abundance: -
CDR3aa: CASTSRVSSYNEQFF
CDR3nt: TGTGCCAGCACCTCACGGGTGAGCTCCTACAATGAGCAGTTCTTC

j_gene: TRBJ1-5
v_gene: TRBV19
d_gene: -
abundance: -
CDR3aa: CASSIPPWGQPQHF
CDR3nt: TGTGCCAGTAGTATCCCCCCCTGGGGCCAGCCCCAGCATTTT

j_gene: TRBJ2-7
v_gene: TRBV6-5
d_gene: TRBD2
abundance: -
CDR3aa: CACGRAFYYEQYF
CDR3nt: TGTGCCTGTGGGAGGGCTTTCTACTACGAGCAGTACTTC

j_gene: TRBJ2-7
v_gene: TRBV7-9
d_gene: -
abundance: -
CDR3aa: CASAQDYEQYF
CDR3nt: TGTGCCAGCGCACAGGACTACGAGCAGTACTTC

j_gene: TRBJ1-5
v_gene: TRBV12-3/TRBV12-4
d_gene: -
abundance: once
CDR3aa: CASSPGGSQPQHF
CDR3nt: TGTGCCAGCAGCCCCGGGGGTTCCCAGCCCCAGCATTTT

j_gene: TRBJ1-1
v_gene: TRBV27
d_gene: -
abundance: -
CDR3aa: CASSPPGGDAFF
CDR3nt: TGTGCCAGCAGTCCGCCTGGGGGGGACGCTTTCTTT

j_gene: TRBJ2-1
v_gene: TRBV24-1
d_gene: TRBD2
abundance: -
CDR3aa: CATSGGLALTYNEQFF
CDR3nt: TGTGCCACCAGTGGGGGACTAGCTTTAACCTACAATGAGCAGTTCTTC

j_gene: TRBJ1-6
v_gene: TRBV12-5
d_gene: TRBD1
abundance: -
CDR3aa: CASGLAGQGALHF
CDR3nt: TGTGCTAGTGGTTTGGCGGGACAGGGGGCCCTCCACTTT

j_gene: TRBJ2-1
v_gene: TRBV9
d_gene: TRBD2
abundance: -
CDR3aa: CASSVAGLAGYEQFF
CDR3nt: TGTGCCAGCAGCGTCGCGGGACTAGCGGGTTATGAGCAGTTCTTC

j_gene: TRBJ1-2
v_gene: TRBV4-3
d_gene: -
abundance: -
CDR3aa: CASSQSDNYGYTF
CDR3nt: TGCGCCAGCAGCCAATCAGATAACTATGGCTACACCTTC

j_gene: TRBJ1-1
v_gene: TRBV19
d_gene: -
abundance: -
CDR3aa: CASSRRGGDTEAFF
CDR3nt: TGTGCCAGTAGTCGGCGGGGAGGCGACACTGAAGCTTTCTTT

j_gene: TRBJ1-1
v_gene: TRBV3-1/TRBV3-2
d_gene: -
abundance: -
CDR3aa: CASSQEYNRPWVSSTEAFF
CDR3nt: TGTGCCAGCAGCCAAGAATATAACAGGCCCTGGGTCTCGTCCACTGAAGCTTTCTTT

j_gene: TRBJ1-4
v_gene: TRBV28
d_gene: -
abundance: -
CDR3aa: CASRVGQINEKLFF
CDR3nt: TGTGCCAGCAGGGTTGGGCAGATTAATGAAAAACTGTTTTTT

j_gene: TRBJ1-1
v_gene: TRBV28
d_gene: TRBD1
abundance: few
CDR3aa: CASRWPAGGSTEAFF
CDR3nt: TGTGCCAGCAGGTGGCCGGCAGGGGGTAGCACTGAAGCTTTCTTT

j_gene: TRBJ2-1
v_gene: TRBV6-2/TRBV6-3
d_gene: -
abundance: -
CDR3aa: CASSLIAAASIPIF
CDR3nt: TGTGCCAGCAGTTTGATAGCGGCAGCCTCCATCCCGATCTTC

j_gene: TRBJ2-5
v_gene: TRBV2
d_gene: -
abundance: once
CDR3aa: CASSEGGAQYF
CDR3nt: TGTGCCAGCAGTGAAGGCGGAGCCCAGTACTTC

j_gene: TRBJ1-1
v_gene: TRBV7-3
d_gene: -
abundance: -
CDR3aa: CASSLQGNTEAFF
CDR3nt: TGTGCCAGCAGCTTACAGGGGAACACTGAAGCTTTCTTT